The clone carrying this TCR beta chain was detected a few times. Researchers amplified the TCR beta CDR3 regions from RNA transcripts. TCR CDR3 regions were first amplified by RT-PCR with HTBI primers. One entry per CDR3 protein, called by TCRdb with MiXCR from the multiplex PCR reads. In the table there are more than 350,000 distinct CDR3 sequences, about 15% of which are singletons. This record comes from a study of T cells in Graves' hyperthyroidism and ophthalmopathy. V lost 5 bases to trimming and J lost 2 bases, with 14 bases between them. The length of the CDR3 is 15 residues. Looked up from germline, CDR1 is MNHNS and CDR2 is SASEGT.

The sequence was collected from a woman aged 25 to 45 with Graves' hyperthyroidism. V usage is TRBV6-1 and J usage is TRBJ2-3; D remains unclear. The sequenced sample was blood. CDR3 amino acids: CASSYDFAPTDTQYF. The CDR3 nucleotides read TGTGCCAGCAGTTATGACTTCGCGCCCACAGATACGCAGTATTTT.